This TCR beta chain emerged from a study of Graves' ophthalmopathy and Graves' hyperthyroidism. Study-wide points: Most thyroid clonotypes with frequency above 0.001 were detected in blood too.

This clonotype has a count of ten or more. The target antigen is unknown. Amplified material comprised TCR beta CDR3 regions derived from RNA transcripts. HTBI primers were used in a first-round RT-PCR, which preceded a second-round multiplex PCR. MiXCR, run by TCRdb on the multiplex PCR reads, gives a single entry per CDR3 protein. The repertoire holds 580,000 or so distinct CDR3 sequences, with just under 40% as singletons. Only newly diagnosed hyperthyroidism patients aged 18 to 65, with under 2 months' duration, were enrolled. Orbital computed tomography, together with clinical symptoms, serum thyroxine, TRAb and thyroid ultrasound, was used for diagnosis. Looked up from germline, CDR1 is DFQATT and CDR2 is SNEGSKA (reference sequence). This CDR3 comprises 16 residues. V lost 1 base, J lost 0 bases, and 10 bases lay in between.

Sequenced sample: peripheral blood or thyroid tissue (not recorded which). The chain is built from TRBV20-1 and TRBJ1-6; unclear D gene. The TCR originated in an adult man with Graves' hyperthyroidism. The CDR3: CSARVGPNSYNSPLHF. The CDR3 bases are TGCAGTGCTAGAGTCGGGCCGAACTCCTATAATTCACCCCTCCACTTT.